This TCR beta chain was found in a study of Tregs in tolerant kidney transplant recipients. Findings and limits, study-wide: No direct test of biological reproducibility was done here. Donor-specific Treg expansion exceeded global Treg expansion in tolerant patients, suggesting antigen drive. Activated donor B cell expansion appeared to reveal the most relevant donor-specific TCRbeta repertoire.

Trimming at V came to 2 bases and at J to 9 bases, leaving 4 bases not matched to a gene. This CDR3 spans 12 amino acids. The germline CDR1 and CDR2 sequences are PRHDT and FYEKMQ (reference sequence). For this clone: Its antigen is unknown.

Here immunoSEQ multiplex PCR was the method, and the copy in TCRdb shows in-frame clones only, minus some. The data hold roughly 86,000 clones, with approximately 93% observed a single time. Related graft donors supplied nonmyeloablative bone marrow transplants, and mixed chimerism was transient. CD4+CD25+CD127- Tregs, CD4+CD25- non-Tregs, CD4 and CD8 cells were sorted. The chain couples TRBV13 to TRBJ2-7, with 7 bases aligning to TRBD1. The sequence was collected from a human patient who received a combined kidney and bone marrow transplant. These T cells may partly come from the graft donor. This material consisted of CD4+ T cells from blood (PBMCs), taken 12 months after the transplant. The CDR3 here is CASSLYRGVQYF. In DNA form, the CDR3 reads TGTGCCAGCAGCTTATACAGGGGCGTGCAGTACTTC. Using reference TRBV13 and TRBJ2-7 for the parts outside the CDR3, the full variable domain is AAGVIQSPRHLIKEKRETATLKCYPIPRHDTVYWYQQGPGQDPQFLISFYEKMQSDKGSIPDRFSAQQFSDYHSELNMSSLELGDSALYFCASSLYRGVQYFGPGTRLTVT.